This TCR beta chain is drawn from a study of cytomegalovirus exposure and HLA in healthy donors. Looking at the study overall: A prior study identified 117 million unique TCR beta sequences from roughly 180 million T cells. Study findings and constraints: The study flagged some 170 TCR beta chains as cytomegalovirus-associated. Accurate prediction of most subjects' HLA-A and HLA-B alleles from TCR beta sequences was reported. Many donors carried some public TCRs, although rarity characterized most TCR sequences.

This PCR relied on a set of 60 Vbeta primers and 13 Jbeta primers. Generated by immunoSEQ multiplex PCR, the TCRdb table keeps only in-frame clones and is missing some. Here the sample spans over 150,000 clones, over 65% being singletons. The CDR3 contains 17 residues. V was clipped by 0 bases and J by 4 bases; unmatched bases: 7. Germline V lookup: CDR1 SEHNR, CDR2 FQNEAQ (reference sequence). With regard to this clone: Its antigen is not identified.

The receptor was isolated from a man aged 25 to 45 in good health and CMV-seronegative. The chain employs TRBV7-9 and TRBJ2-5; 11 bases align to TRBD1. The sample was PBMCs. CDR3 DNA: TGTGCCAGCAGCTTAGCCCTGGGACAGGGGGGAGGAGAGACCCAGTACTTC. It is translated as CASSLALGQGGGETQYF. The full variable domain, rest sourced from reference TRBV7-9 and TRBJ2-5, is DTGVSQNPRHKITKRGQNVTFRCDPISEHNRLYWYRQTLGQGPEFLTYFQNEAQLEKSRLLSDRFSAERPKGSFSTLEIQRTEQGDSAMYLCASSLALGQGGGETQYFGPGTRLLVL.